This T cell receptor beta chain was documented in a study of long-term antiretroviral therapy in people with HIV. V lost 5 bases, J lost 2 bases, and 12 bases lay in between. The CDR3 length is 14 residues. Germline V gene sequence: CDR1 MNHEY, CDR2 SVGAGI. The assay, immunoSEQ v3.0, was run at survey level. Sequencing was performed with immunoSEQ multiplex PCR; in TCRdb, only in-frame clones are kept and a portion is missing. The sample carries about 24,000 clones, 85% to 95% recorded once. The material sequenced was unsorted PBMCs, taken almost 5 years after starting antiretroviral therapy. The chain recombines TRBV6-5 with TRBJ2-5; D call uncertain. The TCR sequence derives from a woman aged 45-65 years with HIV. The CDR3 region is CASSKASQQETQYF. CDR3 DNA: TGTGCCAGCAGTAAAGCGAGCCAGCAAGAGACCCAGTACTTC.